The rows below give T cell receptor beta chains drawn from one sample of a study of blood T cell repertoires in COVID-19. TCRdb keeps only in-frame clones here, not all; method: immunoSEQ multiplex PCR. The table has roughly 150,000 clones, roughly four fifths seen once. Sequencing was done on a sample of peripheral blood. Receptors originate from a man in his sixties or seventies who had recovered from COVID-19. Both conserved end residues are part of each CDR3. Fields, in order: D gene, V gene, J gene, clone size, CDR3 DNA, CDR3 protein. The D gene is left open where the match is weak. Clone size is not always given. Where it is, it says once, few, many or a class for expanded clones.

d_call: NA; v_call: TRBV7-8; j_call: TRBJ2-2; clone_size: NA; cdr3_nt: TGTGCCAGCAGCCCCCGAGGAGGGACGAACACCGGGGAGCTGTTTTTT; cdr3_aa: CASSPRGGTNTGELFF
d_call: TRBD2; v_call: TRBV29-1; j_call: TRBJ2-1; clone_size: NA; cdr3_nt: TGCAGCGTTGTTTATCATACTAGCGGGAGGGCCGTAGAGCAGTTCTTC; cdr3_aa: CSVVYHTSGRAVEQFF
d_call: NA; v_call: TRBV4-2; j_call: TRBJ2-7; clone_size: NA; cdr3_nt: TGTGCCAGCAGCCAAGCGAGGGCAGCCCCTACGGACGAGCAGTACTTC; cdr3_aa: CASSQARAAPTDEQYF
d_call: NA; v_call: TRBV2; j_call: TRBJ2-3; clone_size: NA; cdr3_nt: TGTGCCAGCAGTGAGGAGGGCCGCGGGGCAGATACGCAGTATTTT; cdr3_aa: CASSEEGRGADTQYF
d_call: NA; v_call: TRBV29-1; j_call: TRBJ2-7; clone_size: NA; cdr3_nt: TGCAGCGTTGAGAATCGGGGAGTGGAGACCTACGAGCAGTACTTC; cdr3_aa: CSVENRGVETYEQYF
d_call: TRBD1; v_call: TRBV19; j_call: TRBJ2-1; clone_size: few; cdr3_nt: TGTGCCAGTAGTATCGGGACAGCCCCTAGCTCCTACAATGAGCAGTTCTTC; cdr3_aa: CASSIGTAPSSYNEQFF
d_call: TRBD1; v_call: TRBV7-2; j_call: TRBJ2-1; clone_size: NA; cdr3_nt: TGTGCCAGCAGCTTAGCGCCGGGACAGGGAAATGAGCAGTTCTTC; cdr3_aa: CASSLAPGQGNEQFF
d_call: NA; v_call: TRBV7-8; j_call: TRBJ1-6; clone_size: NA; cdr3_nt: TGTGCCAGCAGCCCCTTGGGCCGCGGGAATTCACCCCTCCACTTT; cdr3_aa: CASSPLGRGNSPLHF
d_call: TRBD2; v_call: TRBV7-3; j_call: TRBJ2-7; clone_size: NA; cdr3_nt: TGTGCCAGCAGCTTAATGGGAGGGCCAGGGGAGCAGTACTTC; cdr3_aa: CASSLMGGPGEQYF
d_call: TRBD1; v_call: TRBV5-1; j_call: TRBJ2-1; clone_size: few; cdr3_nt: TGCGCCAGCGGAGAGGGGGCCCGCAATGAGCAGTTCTTC; cdr3_aa: CASGEGARNEQFF
d_call: TRBD2; v_call: TRBV5-1; j_call: TRBJ2-3; clone_size: NA; cdr3_nt: TGCGCCAGCACACCGACTAGCGGGAGGCTCACAGATACGCAGTATTTT; cdr3_aa: CASTPTSGRLTDTQYF
d_call: NA; v_call: TRBV15; j_call: TRBJ2-7; clone_size: NA; cdr3_nt: TGTGCCACCAGCAGGATGAAGGTAGCCGAGCAGTACTTC; cdr3_aa: CATSRMKVAEQYF
d_call: TRBD2; v_call: TRBV6-6; j_call: TRBJ2-7; clone_size: NA; cdr3_nt: TGTGCCAGCAGTTACTCTTCCAGCGGGAGTTACGAGCAGTACTTC; cdr3_aa: CASSYSSSGSYEQYF
d_call: NA; v_call: TRBV4-2; j_call: TRBJ2-7; clone_size: many; cdr3_nt: TGTGCCAGCAGCCAAGGACGACTGGGAGGGGGGTCCTACGAGCAGTACTTC; cdr3_aa: CASSQGRLGGGSYEQYF
d_call: NA; v_call: TRBV4-1; j_call: TRBJ1-6; clone_size: NA; cdr3_nt: TGCGCCAGCAGCCAATCGGAGGGACTCAATTCACCCCTCCACTTT; cdr3_aa: CASSQSEGLNSPLHF
d_call: NA; v_call: TRBV19; j_call: TRBJ1-4; clone_size: NA; cdr3_nt: TGTGCCAGTAGCGACCCGTCGAGGGGAGGGTCGAATGAAAAACTGTTTTTT; cdr3_aa: CASSDPSRGGSNEKLFF
d_call: NA; v_call: TRBV19; j_call: TRBJ2-1; clone_size: NA; cdr3_nt: TGTGCCAGTAGCTTAACGGGACAACCTCGCAATGAGCAGTTCTTC; cdr3_aa: CASSLTGQPRNEQFF
d_call: NA; v_call: TRBV3-1/TRBV3-2; j_call: TRBJ1-1; clone_size: NA; cdr3_nt: TGTGCCAGCAGCCAAGATGGCGGGGTTTCCGCTTTCTTT; cdr3_aa: CASSQDGGVSAFF
d_call: NA; v_call: TRBV19; j_call: TRBJ1-1; clone_size: once; cdr3_nt: TGTGCCAGTAGCCAAACAGGGATTCGTGACACTGAAGCTTTCTTT; cdr3_aa: CASSQTGIRDTEAFF
d_call: TRBD2; v_call: TRBV19; j_call: TRBJ2-7; clone_size: NA; cdr3_nt: TGTGCCAGTAGTATTGCGGGAGGGCCCTACGAGCAGTACTTC; cdr3_aa: CASSIAGGPYEQYF
d_call: TRBD2; v_call: TRBV11-2; j_call: TRBJ2-3; clone_size: NA; cdr3_nt: TGTGCCAGCAGCTCCGGACTAGCGAGAGATACGCAGTATTTT; cdr3_aa: CASSSGLARDTQYF
d_call: TRBD1; v_call: TRBV5-1; j_call: TRBJ2-6; clone_size: NA; cdr3_nt: TGCGCCAGCAGCTTGGCCGACAGGGGGCCGGCTGGGGCCAACGTCCTGACTTTC; cdr3_aa: CASSLADRGPAGANVLTF
d_call: NA; v_call: TRBV7-9; j_call: TRBJ1-1; clone_size: NA; cdr3_nt: TGTGCCAGCAGCTTAGTGGGCAGTCCGGAAGCTTTCTTT; cdr3_aa: CASSLVGSPEAFF
d_call: NA; v_call: TRBV2; j_call: TRBJ1-4; clone_size: NA; cdr3_nt: TGTGCCAGCAGTGTCGAGGGAGGGGGAACTAATGAAAAACTGTTTTTT; cdr3_aa: CASSVEGGGTNEKLFF
d_call: TRBD1; v_call: TRBV27; j_call: TRBJ1-2; clone_size: NA; cdr3_nt: TGTGCCACCACGAGATCTGGACAGGCAAGCTATGGCTACACCTTC; cdr3_aa: CATTRSGQASYGYTF
d_call: NA; v_call: TRBV7-9; j_call: TRBJ1-3; clone_size: once; cdr3_nt: TGTGCCAGCAGGACGGGTTACTCTGGAAACACCATATATTTT; cdr3_aa: CASRTGYSGNTIYF
d_call: TRBD1; v_call: TRBV5-4; j_call: TRBJ2-7; clone_size: NA; cdr3_nt: TGTGCCAGCAGCTACCTCCAAGGGACAGGTAACTACGAGCAGTACTTC; cdr3_aa: CASSYLQGTGNYEQYF
d_call: NA; v_call: TRBV10-3; j_call: TRBJ2-1; clone_size: NA; cdr3_nt: TGTGCCATCAGTGAGGGCAGCGGGCAATACAATGAGCAGTTCTTC; cdr3_aa: CAISEGSGQYNEQFF
d_call: TRBD2; v_call: TRBV5-1; j_call: TRBJ2-3; clone_size: once; cdr3_nt: TGCGCCAGCAGCTTGGGGACTAGCGGGACCGATACGCAGTATTTT; cdr3_aa: CASSLGTSGTDTQYF
d_call: TRBD2; v_call: TRBV27; j_call: TRBJ2-1; clone_size: NA; cdr3_nt: TGTGCCACCCAGGGGACTAGCGGTCATGAGCAGTTCTTC; cdr3_aa: CATQGTSGHEQFF
d_call: NA; v_call: TRBV11-2; j_call: TRBJ2-5; clone_size: NA; cdr3_nt: TGTGCCAGCAGACCGGCGCTAGTTCAAGAGACCCAGTACTTC; cdr3_aa: CASRPALVQETQYF
d_call: TRBD1; v_call: TRBV5-6; j_call: TRBJ1-2; clone_size: NA; cdr3_nt: TGTGCCAGCAGCTTACGGACAGGTATCTATGGCTACACCTTC; cdr3_aa: CASSLRTGIYGYTF
d_call: NA; v_call: TRBV18; j_call: TRBJ2-7; clone_size: NA; cdr3_nt: TGTGCCAGCTCACAGGCCGGACAGCCGCGCTACGAGCAGTACTTC; cdr3_aa: CASSQAGQPRYEQYF
d_call: NA; v_call: TRBV23-1; j_call: TRBJ2-1; clone_size: NA; cdr3_nt: TGCGCCAGCAGTCATCACGGGGTGACAGAGCAGTTCTTC; cdr3_aa: CASSHHGVTEQFF
d_call: TRBD1; v_call: TRBV6-5; j_call: TRBJ2-7; clone_size: once; cdr3_nt: TGTGCCAGCAGCAAAGGGGGACAGGGTTATTCCGAGCAGTACTTC; cdr3_aa: CASSKGGQGYSEQYF
d_call: NA; v_call: TRBV2; j_call: TRBJ1-5; clone_size: NA; cdr3_nt: TGTGCCAGCAGCCAACGCGGGGCCGATAGCAATCAGCCCCAGCATTTT; cdr3_aa: CASSQRGADSNQPQHF
d_call: TRBD2; v_call: TRBV7-2; j_call: TRBJ2-7; clone_size: few; cdr3_nt: TGTGCCAGCAGCCAAGAGACTAGCGGGCGGTCCCCCGAGCAGTACTTC; cdr3_aa: CASSQETSGRSPEQYF
d_call: NA; v_call: TRBV18; j_call: TRBJ1-2; clone_size: NA; cdr3_nt: TGTGCCAGCTCACCACCGAGTACTAGAAACTATGGCTACACCTTC; cdr3_aa: CASSPPSTRNYGYTF
d_call: NA; v_call: TRBV5-1; j_call: TRBJ2-7; clone_size: NA; cdr3_nt: TGCGCCAGCAGCTTGGAGCCAGGGGCCTACGAGCAGTACTTC; cdr3_aa: CASSLEPGAYEQYF
d_call: NA; v_call: TRBV9; j_call: TRBJ2-3; clone_size: NA; cdr3_nt: TGTGCCAGCAGCGTATCGGGAGAGGATGGTACGCAGTATTTT; cdr3_aa: CASSVSGEDGTQYF
d_call: NA; v_call: TRBV28; j_call: TRBJ1-2; clone_size: NA; cdr3_nt: TGTGCCAGCACCCTTAGGGGGTTGTATGGCTACACCTTC; cdr3_aa: CASTLRGLYGYTF
d_call: TRBD2; v_call: TRBV11-3; j_call: TRBJ2-1; clone_size: NA; cdr3_nt: TGTGCCAGCAGCCTAATAGGACTAGCGGGCCGCAATGAGCAGTTCTTC; cdr3_aa: CASSLIGLAGRNEQFF
d_call: NA; v_call: TRBV28; j_call: TRBJ1-3; clone_size: NA; cdr3_nt: TGTGCCAGCAGTTCCCTCAGAAACGGAAACACCATATATTTT; cdr3_aa: CASSSLRNGNTIYF
d_call: NA; v_call: TRBV5-1; j_call: TRBJ2-2; clone_size: NA; cdr3_nt: TGCGCCAGCAGCTTAGGACATCAGAACACCGGGGAGCTGTTTTTT; cdr3_aa: CASSLGHQNTGELFF
d_call: NA; v_call: TRBV19; j_call: TRBJ1-2; clone_size: once; cdr3_nt: TGTGCCAGTACCCTTGGGGGCAGCAGCGGCTACACCTTC; cdr3_aa: CASTLGGSSGYTF
d_call: NA; v_call: TRBV5-5; j_call: TRBJ2-7; clone_size: few; cdr3_nt: TGTGCCAGCAGCTTAGGCCCGGGCTACGAGCAGTACTTC; cdr3_aa: CASSLGPGYEQYF
d_call: NA; v_call: TRBV2; j_call: TRBJ2-7; clone_size: few; cdr3_nt: TGTGCCAGCAGTGAAGTGGGCAGGGGTCCCTACGAGCAGTACTTC; cdr3_aa: CASSEVGRGPYEQYF
d_call: NA; v_call: TRBV6-2/TRBV6-3; j_call: TRBJ1-2; clone_size: NA; cdr3_nt: TGTGCCAGCAGTTACCAGCGGTATGGCTACACCTTC; cdr3_aa: CASSYQRYGYTF
d_call: TRBD1; v_call: TRBV5-4; j_call: TRBJ2-3; clone_size: NA; cdr3_nt: TGTGCCAGCAGAGGGACAGGGGGCACAGATACGCAGTATTTT; cdr3_aa: CASRGTGGTDTQYF
d_call: TRBD2; v_call: TRBV6-5; j_call: TRBJ2-7; clone_size: NA; cdr3_nt: TGTGCCAGCAATAGGACTAGCGGGAGCTCCTACGAGCAGTACTTC; cdr3_aa: CASNRTSGSSYEQYF
d_call: TRBD1; v_call: TRBV6-6; j_call: TRBJ2-5; clone_size: NA; cdr3_nt: TGTGCCAGCAGTTCTTACGGTGAAGGGGGCGAAGGGACCCAGTACTTC; cdr3_aa: CASSSYGEGGEGTQYF
d_call: NA; v_call: TRBV6-2/TRBV6-3; j_call: TRBJ2-1; clone_size: NA; cdr3_nt: TGTGCCAGCAGTAACTACTACTCCTACAATGAGCAGTTCTTC; cdr3_aa: CASSNYYSYNEQFF
d_call: TRBD1; v_call: TRBV11-2; j_call: TRBJ1-4; clone_size: NA; cdr3_nt: TGTGCCAGCAGCCGGACAGGGGCTAATGAAAAACTGTTTTTT; cdr3_aa: CASSRTGANEKLFF
d_call: NA; v_call: TRBV30; j_call: TRBJ2-5; clone_size: NA; cdr3_nt: TGTGCCGCCACCCAAACTGAGACCCAGTACTTC; cdr3_aa: CAATQTETQYF